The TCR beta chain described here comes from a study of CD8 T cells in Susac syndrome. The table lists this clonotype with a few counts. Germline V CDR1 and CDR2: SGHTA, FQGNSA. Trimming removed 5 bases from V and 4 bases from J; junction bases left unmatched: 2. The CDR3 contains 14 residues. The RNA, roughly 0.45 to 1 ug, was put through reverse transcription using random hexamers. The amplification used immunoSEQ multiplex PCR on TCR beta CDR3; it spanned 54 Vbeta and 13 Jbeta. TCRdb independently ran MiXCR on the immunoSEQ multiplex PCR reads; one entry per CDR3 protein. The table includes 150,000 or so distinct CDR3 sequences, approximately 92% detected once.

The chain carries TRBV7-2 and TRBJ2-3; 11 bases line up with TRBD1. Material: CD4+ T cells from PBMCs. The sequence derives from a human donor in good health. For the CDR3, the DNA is TGTGCCAGCAGCCCGGGACAGGGGGCAGATACGCAGTATTTT. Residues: CASSPGQGADTQYF.